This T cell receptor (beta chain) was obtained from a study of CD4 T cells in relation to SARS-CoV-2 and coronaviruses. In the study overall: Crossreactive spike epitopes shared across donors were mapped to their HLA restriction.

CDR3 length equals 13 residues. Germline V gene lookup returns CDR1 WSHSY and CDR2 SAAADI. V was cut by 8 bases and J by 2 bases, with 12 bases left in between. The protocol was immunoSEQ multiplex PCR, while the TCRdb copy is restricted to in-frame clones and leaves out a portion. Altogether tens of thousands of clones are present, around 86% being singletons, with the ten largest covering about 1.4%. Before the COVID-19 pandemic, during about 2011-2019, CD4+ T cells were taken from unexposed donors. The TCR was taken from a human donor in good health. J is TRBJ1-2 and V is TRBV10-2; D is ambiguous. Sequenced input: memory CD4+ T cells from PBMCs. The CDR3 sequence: CASGNGENYGYTF. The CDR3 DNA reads TGCGCCAGCGGGAACGGGGAGAACTATGGCTACACCTTC.